This T cell receptor (beta chain) was profiled in a study of blood T cell repertoires in COVID-19. Clones were sequenced by immunoSEQ multiplex PCR, and TCRdb holds only the in-frame ones, with some missing. The profile shows some 220,000 clones, around 86% of them singletons. Unmatched junction bases numbered 6, after V lost 5 bases and J lost 1 base. The V gene's germline CDR1 is SGHTA and CDR2 FQGTGA. The CDR3 spans 15 residues. The J gene is TRBJ2-3, the V gene TRBV7-3; 7 nucleotides agree with TRBD1. The sample taken for sequencing was peripheral blood. This receptor was identified in a woman aged 70 to 79 with COVID-19, enrolled during active disease. DNA of the CDR3: TGTGCCAGCAGCCGATACGGGACAGGCACAGATACGCAGTATTTT. It encodes CASSRYGTGTDTQYF.